This TCR beta chain was captured in a study of blood T cells in healthy people across ages. For the second PCR, which ran for about 6 to 11 cycles, a sample-barcoded 5' primer and a J-beta primer mix were used. TCRdb called the 5' RACE reads again in MiXCR, with one record for every CDR3 protein. The profile covers about 830,000 distinct CDR3 sequences, with approximately 65% appearing a single time and 28% taken by the ten largest. V gave up 2 bases and J gave up 2 bases; unmatched junction bases: 2. Germline values: CDR1 LGHNA, CDR2 YSLEER. The CDR3 has 15 residues. The source is a man younger than 40 in good health. V gene TRBV4-3 combines with J gene TRBJ1-4, with TRBD1 identical over 7 bases. The sequencing sample was made of blood. The CDR3 DNA reads TGCGCCAGCAGCCAACAGGGACAGACTAATGAAAAACTGTTTTTT. This codes for CASSQQGQTNEKLFF.